A single sample gave rise to the 2 T cell receptor beta chains below, sequenced in a study of T cell responses to AZD1222 COVID-19 vaccine. The table came from immunoSEQ multiplex PCR; TCRdb's copy has only in-frame clones and leaves some out. This sample has 120,000 to 150,000 clones, with approximately 90% found just once. This sample comprised peripheral blood, obtained on day 0 of AZD1222 vaccination. Receptor source: an adult in good health.

The chain joins TRBV7-9 to TRBJ2-2; D remains ambiguous. The CDR3 is made up of 15 amino acids. V gave up 8 bases and J gave up 1 base, with 14 bases separating them. CDR1 SEHNR and CDR2 FQNEAQ come from the germline V gene (reference sequence). CDR3 sequence: CASRYTDGNTGELFF. The CDR3 DNA reads as TGTGCCAGCCGCTATACGGACGGGAACACCGGGGAGCTGTTTTTT.

This clone was observed a single time. The chain links TRBV7-6 to TRBJ2-5; no clear D gene. Germline V gene sequence: CDR1 SGHVS, CDR2 FNYEAQ. V was cut by 0 bases and J by 5 bases, with 10 bases left in between. The CDR3 totals 14 residues. The CDR3 here is CASSLAPIRETQYF. In nucleotides, the CDR3 is TGTGCCAGCAGCTTAGCTCCCATCAGGGAGACCCAGTACTTC.